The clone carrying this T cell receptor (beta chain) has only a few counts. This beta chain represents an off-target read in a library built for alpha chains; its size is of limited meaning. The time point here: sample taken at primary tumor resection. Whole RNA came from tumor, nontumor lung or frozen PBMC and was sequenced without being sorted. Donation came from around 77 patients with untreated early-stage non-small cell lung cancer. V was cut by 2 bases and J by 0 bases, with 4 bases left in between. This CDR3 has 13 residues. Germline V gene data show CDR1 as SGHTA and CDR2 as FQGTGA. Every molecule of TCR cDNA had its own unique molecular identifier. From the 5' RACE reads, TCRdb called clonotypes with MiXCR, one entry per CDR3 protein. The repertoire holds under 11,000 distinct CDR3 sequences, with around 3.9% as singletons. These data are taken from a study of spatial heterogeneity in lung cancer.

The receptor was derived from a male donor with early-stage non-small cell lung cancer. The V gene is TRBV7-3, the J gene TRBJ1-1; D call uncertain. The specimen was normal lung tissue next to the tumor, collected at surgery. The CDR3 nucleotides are TGTGCCAGCAGCTTAGAGATGAACACTGAAGCTTTCTTT. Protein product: CASSLEMNTEAFF.